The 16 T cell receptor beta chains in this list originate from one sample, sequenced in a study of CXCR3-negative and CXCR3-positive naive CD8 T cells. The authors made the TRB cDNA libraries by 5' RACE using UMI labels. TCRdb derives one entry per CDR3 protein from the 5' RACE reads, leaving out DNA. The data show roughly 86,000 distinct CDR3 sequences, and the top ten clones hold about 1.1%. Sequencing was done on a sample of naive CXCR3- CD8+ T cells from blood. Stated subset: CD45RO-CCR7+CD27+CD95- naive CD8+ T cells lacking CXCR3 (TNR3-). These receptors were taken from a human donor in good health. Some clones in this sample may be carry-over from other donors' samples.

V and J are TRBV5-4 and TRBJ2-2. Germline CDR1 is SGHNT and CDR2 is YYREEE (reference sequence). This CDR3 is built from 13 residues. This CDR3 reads CASSPRSPGELFF.

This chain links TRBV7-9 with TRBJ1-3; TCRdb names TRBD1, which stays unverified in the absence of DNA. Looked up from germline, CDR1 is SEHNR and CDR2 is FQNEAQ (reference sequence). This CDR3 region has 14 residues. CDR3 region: CASSLPYGRNTIYF.

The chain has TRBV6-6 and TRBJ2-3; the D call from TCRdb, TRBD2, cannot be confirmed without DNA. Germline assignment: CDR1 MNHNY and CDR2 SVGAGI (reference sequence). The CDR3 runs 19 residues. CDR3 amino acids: CASSNPRVSGGGSGDTQYF.

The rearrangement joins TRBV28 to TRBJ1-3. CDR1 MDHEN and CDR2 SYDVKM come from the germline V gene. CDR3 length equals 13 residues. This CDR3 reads CASRSLGGNTIYF.

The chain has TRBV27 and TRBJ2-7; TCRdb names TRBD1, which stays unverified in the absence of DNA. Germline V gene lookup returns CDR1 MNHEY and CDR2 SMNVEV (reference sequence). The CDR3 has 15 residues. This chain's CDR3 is CASSSPAWGSYEQYF.

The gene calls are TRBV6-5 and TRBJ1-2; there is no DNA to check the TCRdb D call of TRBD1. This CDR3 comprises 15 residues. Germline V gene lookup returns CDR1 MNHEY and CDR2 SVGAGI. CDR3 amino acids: CASSYWTGRAYGYTF.

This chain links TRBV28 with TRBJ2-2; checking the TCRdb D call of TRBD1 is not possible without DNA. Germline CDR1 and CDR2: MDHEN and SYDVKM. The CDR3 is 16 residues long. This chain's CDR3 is CASSPPLTGYTGELFF.

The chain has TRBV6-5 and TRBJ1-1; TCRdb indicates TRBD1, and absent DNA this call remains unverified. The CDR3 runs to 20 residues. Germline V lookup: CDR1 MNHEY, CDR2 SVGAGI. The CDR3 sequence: CASSYSRGGDRALRNTEAFF.

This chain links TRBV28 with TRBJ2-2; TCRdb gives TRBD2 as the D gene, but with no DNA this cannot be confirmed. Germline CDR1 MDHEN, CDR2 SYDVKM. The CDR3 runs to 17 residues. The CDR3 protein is CASRPPLGGVDTGEPFF.

Here the CDR3 reads CASSGTSGRETQYF. This chain uses TRBV7-9 with TRBJ2-5; checking the TCRdb D call of TRBD2 is not possible without DNA. This CDR3 region has 14 residues. Germline V lookup: CDR1 SEHNR, CDR2 FQNEAQ (reference sequence). Complete variable domain (other parts from reference TRBV7-9 and TRBJ2-5): DTGVSQNPRHKITKRGQNVTFRCDPISEHNRLYWYRQTLGQGPEFLTYFQNEAQLEKSRLLSDRFSAERPKGSFSTLEIQRTEQGDSAMYLCASSGTSGRETQYFGPGTRLLVL.

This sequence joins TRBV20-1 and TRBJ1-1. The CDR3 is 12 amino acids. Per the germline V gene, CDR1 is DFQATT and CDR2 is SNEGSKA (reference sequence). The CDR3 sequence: CSDTRDRTEAFF.

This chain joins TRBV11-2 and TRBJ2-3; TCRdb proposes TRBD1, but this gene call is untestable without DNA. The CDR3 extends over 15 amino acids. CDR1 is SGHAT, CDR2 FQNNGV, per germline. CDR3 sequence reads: CASSHSPGPTDTQYF.

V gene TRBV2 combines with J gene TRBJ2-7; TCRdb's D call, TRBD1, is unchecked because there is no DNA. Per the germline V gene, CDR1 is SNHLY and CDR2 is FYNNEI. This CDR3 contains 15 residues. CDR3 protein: CASSEGTGPTYEQYF. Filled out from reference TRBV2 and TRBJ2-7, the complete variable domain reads EPEVTQTPSHQVTQMGQEVILRCVPISNHLYFYWYRQILGQKVEFLVSFYNNEISEKSEIFDDQFSVERPDGSNFTLKIRSTKLEDSAMYFCASSEGTGPTYEQYFGPGTRLTVT.

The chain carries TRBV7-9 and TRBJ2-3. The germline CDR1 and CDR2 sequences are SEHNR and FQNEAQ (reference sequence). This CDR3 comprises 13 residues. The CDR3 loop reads CASSRSSTDTQYF.

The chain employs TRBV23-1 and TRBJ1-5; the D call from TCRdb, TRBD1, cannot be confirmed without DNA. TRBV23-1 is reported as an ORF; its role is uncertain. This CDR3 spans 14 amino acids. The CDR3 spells CASSRPRRGHPQHF.

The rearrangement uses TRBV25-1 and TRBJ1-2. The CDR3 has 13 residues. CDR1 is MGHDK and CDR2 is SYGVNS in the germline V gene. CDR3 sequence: CASSDRVNYGYTF.